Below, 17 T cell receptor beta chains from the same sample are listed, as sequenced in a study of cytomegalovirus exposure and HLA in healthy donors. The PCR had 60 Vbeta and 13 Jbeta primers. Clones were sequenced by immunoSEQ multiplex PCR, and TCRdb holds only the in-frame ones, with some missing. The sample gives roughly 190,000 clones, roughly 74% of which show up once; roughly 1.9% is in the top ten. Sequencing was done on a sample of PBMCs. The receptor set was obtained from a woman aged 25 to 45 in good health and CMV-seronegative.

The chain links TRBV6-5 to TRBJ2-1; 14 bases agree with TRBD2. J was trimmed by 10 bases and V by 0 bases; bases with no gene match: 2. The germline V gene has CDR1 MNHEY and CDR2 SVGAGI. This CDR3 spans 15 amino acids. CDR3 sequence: CASSYSWTSGGEQFF. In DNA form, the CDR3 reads TGTGCCAGCAGTTACTCCTGGACTAGCGGGGGGGAGCAGTTCTTC.

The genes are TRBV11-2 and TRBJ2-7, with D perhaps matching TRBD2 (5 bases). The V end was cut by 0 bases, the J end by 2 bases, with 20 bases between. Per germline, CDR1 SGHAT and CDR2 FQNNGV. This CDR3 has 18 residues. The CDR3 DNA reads TGTGCCAGCAGCTTAGATCGGGGAATCTATGGCTTTACCTACGAGCAGTACTTC. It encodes CASSLDRGIYGFTYEQYF.

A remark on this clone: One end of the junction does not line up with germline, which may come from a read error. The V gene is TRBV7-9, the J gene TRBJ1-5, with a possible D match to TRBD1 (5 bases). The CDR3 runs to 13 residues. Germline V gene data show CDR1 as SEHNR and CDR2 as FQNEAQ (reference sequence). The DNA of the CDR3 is TGTTCCAGCAGTAACAGGCCCGATCAGCCCCAGCATTTT. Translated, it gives CSSSNRPDQPQHF.

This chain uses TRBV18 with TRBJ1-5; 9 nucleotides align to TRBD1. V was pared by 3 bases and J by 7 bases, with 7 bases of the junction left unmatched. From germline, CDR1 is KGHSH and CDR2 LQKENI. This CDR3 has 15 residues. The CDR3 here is CASSPDYRGRQPQHF. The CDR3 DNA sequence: TGTGCCAGCTCACCGGACTACAGGGGGCGGCAGCCCCAGCATTTT.

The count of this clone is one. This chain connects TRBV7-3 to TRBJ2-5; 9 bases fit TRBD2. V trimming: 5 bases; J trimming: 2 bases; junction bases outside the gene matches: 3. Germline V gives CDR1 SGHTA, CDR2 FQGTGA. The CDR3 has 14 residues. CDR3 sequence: CASSLSGGQETQYF. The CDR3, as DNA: TGTGCCAGCAGCCTCAGCGGGGGGCAAGAGACCCAGTACTTC.

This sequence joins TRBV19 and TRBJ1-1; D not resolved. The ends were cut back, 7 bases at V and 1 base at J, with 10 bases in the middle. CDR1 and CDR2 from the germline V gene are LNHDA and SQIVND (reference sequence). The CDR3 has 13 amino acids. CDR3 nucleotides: TGTGCCAGTACGCGGCAGCGGAACACTGAAGCTTTCTTT. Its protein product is CASTRQRNTEAFF. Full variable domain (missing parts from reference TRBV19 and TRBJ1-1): DGGITQSPKYLFRKEGQNVTLSCEQNLNHDAMYWYRQDPGQGLRLIYYSQIVNDFQKGDIAEGYSVSREKKESFPLTVTSAQKNPTAFYLCASTRQRNTEAFFGQGTRLTVV.

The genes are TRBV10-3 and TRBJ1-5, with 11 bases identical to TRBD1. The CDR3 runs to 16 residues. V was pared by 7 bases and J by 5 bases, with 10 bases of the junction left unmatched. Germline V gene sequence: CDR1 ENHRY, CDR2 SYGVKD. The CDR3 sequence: CAIKDQDRGQDQPQHF. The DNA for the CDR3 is TGTGCCATCAAGGACCAGGACAGGGGGCAGGATCAGCCCCAGCATTTT.

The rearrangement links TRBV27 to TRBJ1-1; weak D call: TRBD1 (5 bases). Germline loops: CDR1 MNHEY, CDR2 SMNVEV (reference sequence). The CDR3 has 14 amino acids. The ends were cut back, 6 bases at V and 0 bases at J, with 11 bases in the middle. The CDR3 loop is CASRRGNLNTEAFF. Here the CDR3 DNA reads TGTGCCAGCAGGCGGGGGAACTTGAACACTGAAGCTTTCTTT.

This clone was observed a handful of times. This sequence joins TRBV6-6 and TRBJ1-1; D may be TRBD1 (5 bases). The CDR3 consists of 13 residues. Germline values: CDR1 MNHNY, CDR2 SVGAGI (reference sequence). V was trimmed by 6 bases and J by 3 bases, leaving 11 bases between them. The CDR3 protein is CASRGGPHTEAFF. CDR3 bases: TGTGCCAGCAGGGGGGGACCCCACACTGAAGCTTTCTTT.

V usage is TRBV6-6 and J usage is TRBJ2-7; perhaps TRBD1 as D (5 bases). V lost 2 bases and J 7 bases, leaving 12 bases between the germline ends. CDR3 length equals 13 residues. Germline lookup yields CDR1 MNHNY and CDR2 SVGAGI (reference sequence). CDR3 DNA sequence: TGTGCCAGCAGTTACCTGGCAGGGCGGGAGCAGTACTTC. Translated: CASSYLAGREQYF.

CDR3 DNA sequence: TGCGCCAGCAGTGAAGGGCAGGGGCTCTCCTACGAGCAGTACTTC. Protein product: CASSEGQGLSYEQYF. This chain uses TRBV10-1 with TRBJ2-7; a possible D gene is TRBD1 (6 bases). Germline CDR1 WNHNN, CDR2 SYGVQD (reference sequence). Trimming removed 3 bases at V and 0 bases at J, with 12 bases between. The CDR3 totals 15 residues.

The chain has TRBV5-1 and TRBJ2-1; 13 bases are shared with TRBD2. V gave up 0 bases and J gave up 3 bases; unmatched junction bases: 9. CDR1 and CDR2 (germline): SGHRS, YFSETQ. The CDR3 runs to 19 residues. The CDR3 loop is CASSLETSGGSSFYNEQFF. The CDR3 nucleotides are TGCGCCAGCAGCTTGGAGACTAGCGGGGGGTCTAGTTTCTACAATGAGCAGTTCTTC.

Here the CDR3 DNA reads TGTGCCAGTGGCCCTGGACTAGCGGGGGGACTCGGATACGAGCAGTACTTC. Amino acid sequence: CASGPGLAGGLGYEQYF. The V and J genes are TRBV19 and TRBJ2-5, with 14 positions matching TRBD2. TRBJ2-7 explains the end of the DNA better; the J call may be wrong. The germline V gene has CDR1 LNHDA and CDR2 SQIVND (reference sequence). The CDR3 runs to 17 residues.

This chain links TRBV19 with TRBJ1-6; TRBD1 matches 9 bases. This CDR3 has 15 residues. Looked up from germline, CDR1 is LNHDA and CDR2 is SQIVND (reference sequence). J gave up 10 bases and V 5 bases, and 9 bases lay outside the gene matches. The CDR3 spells CASSPGQGGGSPLHF. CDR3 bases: TGTGCCAGTAGTCCGGGACAGGGTGGAGGCTCACCCCTCCACTTT.

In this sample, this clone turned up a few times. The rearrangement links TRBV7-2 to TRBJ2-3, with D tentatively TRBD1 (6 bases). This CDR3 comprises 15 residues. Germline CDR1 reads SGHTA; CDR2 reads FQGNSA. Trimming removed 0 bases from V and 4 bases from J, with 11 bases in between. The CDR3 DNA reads TGTGCCAGCAGCTTAGCGGCAGGGGACCCAGATACGCAGTATTTT. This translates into CASSLAAGDPDTQYF.

Here the CDR3 DNA reads TGTGCCAGCACCCGGGGGTGGCAGGGACGAGAAAAACTGTTTTTT. Its translation is CASTRGWQGREKLFF. The V and J genes are TRBV6-1 and TRBJ1-4, with D tentatively TRBD1 (5 bases). The CDR3 loop spans 15 amino acids. Trimming took 7 bases from V and 8 from J, leaving 20 bases between them. The germline gives CDR1 MNHNS, CDR2 SASEGT.

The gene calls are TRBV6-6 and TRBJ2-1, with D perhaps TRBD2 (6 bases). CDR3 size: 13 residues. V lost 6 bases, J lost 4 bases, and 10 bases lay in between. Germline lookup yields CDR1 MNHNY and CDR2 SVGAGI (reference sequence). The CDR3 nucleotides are TGTGCCAGCAGCCACGGAGGGTACAATGAGCAGTTCTTC. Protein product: CASSHGGYNEQFF.